The next 28 T cell receptor beta chains were all read from a single sample in a study of cytomegalovirus exposure and HLA in healthy donors. PCR used 60 Vbeta primers and 13 Jbeta primers. This table comes from immunoSEQ multiplex PCR, and its TCRdb copy is limited to in-frame clones, with some not included. The repertoire holds approximately 88,000 clones, with about three quarters as singletons. The sample was PBMCs. These receptors all come from a man aged 45-60 years in good health and CMV-seropositive.

This clone has a single count. The gene calls are TRBV10-3 and TRBJ1-4, with D tentatively TRBD1 (6 bases). The CDR3 loop spans 13 amino acids. Trimming left V 6 bases short and J 5 bases short, with 10 bases between. Looked up from germline, CDR1 is ENHRY and CDR2 is SYGVKD. CDR3 DNA: TGTGCCATCAGCCGACAGGAAAATGAAAAACTGTTTTTT. As protein: CAISRQENEKLFF.

This chain joins TRBV27 and TRBJ1-1; tentatively, D is TRBD1 (5 bases). V lost 7 bases, J lost 5 bases, and 14 bases lay in between. Germline V gene sequence: CDR1 MNHEY, CDR2 SMNVEV (reference sequence). This CDR3 is 13 amino acids long. Here the CDR3 reads CASNKSGRTEAFF. In DNA, the CDR3 is TGTGCCAGCAACAAATCAGGGAGGACTGAAGCTTTCTTT.

In its sample, this clone was seen once. The chain has TRBV18 and TRBJ1-2; 8 bases fit TRBD1. CDR1 and CDR2 from the germline V gene are KGHSH and LQKENI. CDR3 length: 14 amino acids. The trim removed 6 bases at V and 7 bases at J, leaving 10 bases unmatched. CDR3 sequence reads: CASSEETGVIGYTF. CDR3 DNA: TGTGCCAGCTCCGAGGAGACAGGGGTTATTGGCTACACCTTC.

This rearrangement joins TRBV27 to TRBJ2-1; 13 nucleotides line up with TRBD2. The length of the CDR3 is 15 residues. The trim removed 7 bases at V and 6 bases at J, leaving 6 bases unmatched. CDR1 and CDR2 from the germline V gene are MNHEY and SMNVEV (reference sequence). The CDR3 loop reads CASTPTSGGPNEQFF. In nucleotides, the CDR3 is TGTGCCAGCACCCCGACTAGCGGGGGGCCCAATGAGCAGTTCTTC.

V and J are TRBV18 and TRBJ2-3, with 10 bases matching TRBD2. The CDR3 has 16 residues. The ends lost 2 bases at V and 3 bases at J; junction bases unmatched: 5. CDR1 is KGHSH and CDR2 is LQKENI in the germline V gene. The CDR3 nucleotides read TGTGCCAGCTCACCAGCGTTACTAGCGGGGACAGATACGCAGTATTTT. Protein sequence: CASSPALLAGTDTQYF.

This clone was picked up one time. The V gene is TRBV10-3, the J gene TRBJ1-5; TRBD1 agrees at 9 bases. Trimming cost V 6 bases and J 9 bases; bases outside gene matches: 6. The CDR3 is made up of 13 amino acids. Per germline, CDR1 ENHRY and CDR2 SYGVKD. CDR3 amino acids: CAISPGQGWPQHF. CDR3 DNA: TGTGCCATCAGCCCGGGACAGGGCTGGCCCCAGCATTTT.

This clone was seen a few times. V gene TRBV5-1 combines with J gene TRBJ2-7; TRBD1 aligns across 8 bases. This CDR3 contains 14 residues. The germline V gene encodes CDR1 SGHRS and CDR2 YFSETQ. The V and J ends lost 3 bases and 3 bases, in that order; junction bases with no gene match: 5. DNA of the CDR3: TGCGCCAGCAGCTATGGACAGGGCTTCTACGAGCAGTACTTC. This gives the protein CASSYGQGFYEQYF.

With regard to this clone: One end of the junction is discordant with germline, which a read error may explain. The J gene is TRBJ1-3, the V gene TRBV7-7, with D tentatively TRBD1 (5 bases). The germline gives CDR1 SSHAT, CDR2 FNYEAQ (reference sequence). This CDR3 spans 16 amino acids. The CDR3 here is CASSPNLGGGGNTIYF. DNA for the CDR3: TGTGCTAGCAGCCCGAACTTGGGGGGTGGTGGAAACACCATATATTTT. The full variable domain, rest sourced from reference TRBV7-7 and TRBJ1-3, is GAGVSQSPRYKVTKRGQDVTLRCDPISSHATLYWYQQALGQGPEFLTYFNYEAQPDKSGLPSDRFSAERPEGSISTLTIQRTEQRDSAMYRCASSPNLGGGGNTIYFGEGSWLTVV.

The rearrangement links TRBV27 to TRBJ1-3; no clear D gene. Looked up from germline, CDR1 is MNHEY and CDR2 is SMNVEV (reference sequence). V lost 2 bases and J lost 4, with 12 bases in between. CDR3 length: 15 residues. CDR3 in amino acids: CASSLVMGGGNTIYF. The DNA for the CDR3 is TGTGCCAGCAGTTTAGTCATGGGAGGAGGAAACACCATATATTTT.

The chain uses TRBV19 and TRBJ2-7, with D possibly matching TRBD1 (6 bases). This CDR3 contains 14 residues. The germline gives CDR1 LNHDA, CDR2 SQIVND (reference sequence). V dropped 4 bases and J dropped 2 bases, with 12 bases sitting between them. The CDR3 DNA sequence: TGTGCCAGTAGTACTGGGACATCCACCTACGAGCAGTACTTC. Amino acid sequence: CASSTGTSTYEQYF.

The CDR3 DNA follows: TGTGCCAGCAGCGTAGAGGGGGGGGAGACCCAGTACTTC. The encoded protein is CASSVEGGETQYF. This chain joins TRBV9 and TRBJ2-5, with D maybe TRBD2 (7 bases). The CDR3 runs 13 residues. Germline-derived CDR1 and CDR2 are SGDLS and YYNGEE. V was shortened by 0 bases and J by 5 bases, with 8 bases between the two germline ends. Complete variable domain (other parts from reference TRBV9 and TRBJ2-5): DSGVTQTPKHLITATGQRVTLRCSPRSGDLSVYWYQQSLDQGLQFLIQYYNGEERAKGNILERFSAQQFPDLHSELNLSSLELGDSALYFCASSVEGGETQYFGPGTRLLVL.

The chain joins TRBV20-1 to TRBJ1-1, with D tentatively TRBD1 (5 bases). Trimming cost V 5 bases and J 4 bases, with 8 bases left between them. CDR3 length: 11 amino acids. The germline gives CDR1 DFQATT, CDR2 SNEGSKA (reference sequence). The DNA of the CDR3 is TGCAGTGCTGGGGGGAGCACTGAAGCTTTCTTT. Translation: CSAGGSTEAFF.

In the case of this clone: Other DNA sequences in this specimen translate into the identical CDR3. This chain joins TRBV4-2 and TRBJ1-4; unclear D gene. The CDR3 is made up of 15 amino acids. The germline CDR1 and CDR2 sequences are LGHNA and YNFKEQ. The germline V and J ends were trimmed by 2 bases and 8 bases, with 15 bases remaining between them. For the CDR3, the DNA is TGTGCCAGCAGCCAACCAGATTCCCGTAGCGAAAAACTGTTTTTT. Its protein product is CASSQPDSRSEKLFF.

This clone was detected a few times. The V and J genes are TRBV7-6 and TRBJ1-1; tentative D call: TRBD1 (5 bases). The CDR3 loop spans 13 amino acids. V was clipped by 5 bases and J by 0 bases, with 7 bases between them. From germline, CDR1 is SGHVS and CDR2 FNYEAQ. The CDR3 is CASSRQMNTEAFF. CDR3 nucleotide sequence: TGTGCCAGCAGCAGACAGATGAACACTGAAGCTTTCTTT.

V usage is TRBV4-2 and J usage is TRBJ1-2; 9 bases agree with TRBD1. CDR1 is LGHNA, CDR2 YNFKEQ, per germline. V lost 0 bases and J lost 4; bases outside the gene matches: 3. The CDR3 is 15 amino acids. The CDR3 loop is CASSQDWTGAYGYTF. The CDR3 bases are TGTGCCAGCAGCCAAGACTGGACAGGGGCCTATGGCTACACCTTC.

The chain has TRBV6-1 and TRBJ2-7; D unclear. Trimming pared 6 bases from V and 0 bases from J, leaving 15 bases between. Germline CDR1 and CDR2: MNHNS and SASEGT. This CDR3 is 15 amino acids long. CDR3 sequence (DNA): TGTGCCAGCAGGGAGCAAATGATGAGCTCCTACGAGCAGTACTTC. Translated, it gives CASREQMMSSYEQYF.

This clone was counted only a few times. The chain employs TRBV4-1 and TRBJ1-6, with 8 bases fitting TRBD1. CDR3 length equals 16 residues. The V gene's germline CDR1 is MGHRA and CDR2 YSYEKL. V lost 0 bases, J lost 8 bases, and 6 bases stayed unmatched. The CDR3 protein is CASSQEGQGAYSPLHF. DNA for the CDR3: TGCGCCAGCAGCCAAGAGGGGCAGGGGGCTTATTCACCCCTCCACTTT.

The J gene is TRBJ1-1, the V gene TRBV12-5; TRBD1 matches at 9 bases. The germline gives CDR1 LGHNT, CDR2 FRNRAP. V was pared by 7 bases and J by 6 bases, with 9 bases of the junction left unmatched. CDR3 size: 14 residues. CDR3 nucleotides: TGTGCTAGTGCCCCTGACAGGGGGTTCGCTGAAGCTTTCTTT. Translated: CASAPDRGFAEAFF.

The chain couples TRBV19 to TRBJ2-5; D uncertain. Germline loops: CDR1 LNHDA, CDR2 SQIVND (reference sequence). V was pared by 5 bases and J by 12 bases, with 13 bases between. This CDR3 is 11 amino acids long. This CDR3 is CASSHGWLKYF. CDR3 DNA: TGTGCCAGTAGTCACGGGTGGCTCAAGTACTTC.

This clone has just a few counts. The V gene is TRBV18, the J gene TRBJ2-5, with 7 bases matching TRBD2. The germline V gene has CDR1 KGHSH and CDR2 LQKENI. CDR3 size: 14 residues. V was pared by 0 bases and J by 5 bases, with 3 bases of the junction left unmatched. The CDR3 reads CASSPPTSRETQYF. In nucleotides, the CDR3 is TGTGCCAGCTCACCACCGACTAGCAGGGAGACCCAGTACTTC. Full variable domain (missing parts from reference TRBV18 and TRBJ2-5): NAGVMQNPRHLVRRRGQEARLRCSPMKGHSHVYWYRQLPEEGLKFMVYLQKENIIDESGMPKERFSAEFPKEGPSILRIQQVVRGDSAAYFCASSPPTSRETQYFGPGTRLLVL.

Comment on this clone: One end of the junction is discordant with germline, which a read error may explain. This sequence joins TRBV30 and TRBJ1-4, with TRBD1 identical over 7 bases. Germline V gene sequence: CDR1 GTSNPN, CDR2 SVGIG (reference sequence). This CDR3 region has 10 residues. The CDR3 nucleotides are TGTGCCTGGAGGAAAGACAGGGTCTCTTTT. Amino acids: CAWRKDRVSF.

The genes are TRBV25-1 and TRBJ2-5; D remains unclear. The J call may be faulty, since TRBJ2-7 better matches the DNA end. The germline V gene encodes CDR1 MGHDK and CDR2 SYGVNS. This CDR3 has 13 residues. The CDR3 bases are TGTGCCAGCAGGTACACGGGTTCCTACGAGCAGTACTTC. This sequence encodes CASRYTGSYEQYF.

This chain uses TRBV20-1 with TRBJ1-1; D gene ambiguous. CDR1 and CDR2 (germline): DFQATT, SNEGSKA (reference sequence). The V end lost 8 bases, the J end lost 1 base, and 8 bases lay between the germline ends. This CDR3 contains 11 residues. CDR3 residues: CSRSGNTEAFF. CDR3 DNA: TGCAGTCGGTCTGGGAACACTGAAGCTTTCTTT.

The rearrangement uses TRBV6-1 and TRBJ2-7, with D possibly being TRBD2 (6 bases). Trimming took off 1 base at V and 2 bases at J, with 6 bases between the two ends. The CDR3 has 13 amino acids. Germline V lookup: CDR1 MNHNS, CDR2 SASEGT. Here the CDR3 DNA reads TGTGCCAGCAGTGAAGGGACTACCTACGAGCAGTACTTC. Its translation is CASSEGTTYEQYF.

V gene TRBV19 combines with J gene TRBJ2-7; D perhaps matches TRBD1 (5 bases). The ends were cut back, 4 bases at V and 0 bases at J, with 10 bases in the middle. Germline assignment: CDR1 LNHDA and CDR2 SQIVND (reference sequence). The CDR3 totals 14 residues. CDR3 protein: CASSRQLNSYEQYF. In nucleotides, the CDR3 is TGTGCCAGTAGTAGACAGCTTAACTCCTACGAGCAGTACTTC. Complete variable domain (other parts from reference TRBV19 and TRBJ2-7): DGGITQSPKYLFRKEGQNVTLSCEQNLNHDAMYWYRQDPGQGLRLIYYSQIVNDFQKGDIAEGYSVSREKKESFPLTVTSAQKNPTAFYLCASSRQLNSYEQYFGPGTRLTVT.

The chain links TRBV4-2 to TRBJ2-7, with 7 bases identical to TRBD1. CDR3 length: 15 amino acids. With V trimmed by 2 bases and J by 0 bases, 4 bases remained unmatched. Germline loops: CDR1 LGHNA, CDR2 YNFKEQ. CDR3 DNA sequence: TGTGCCAGCAGCCAACGACAGGGTGCCTCCTACGAGCAGTACTTC. As protein: CASSQRQGASYEQYF.

This chain uses TRBV5-1 with TRBJ2-2; D not certain. V lost 0 bases to trimming and J lost 4 bases, with 4 bases between them. This CDR3 is 13 amino acids long. CDR1 is SGHRS, CDR2 YFSETQ, per germline. CDR3 sequence (DNA): TGCGCCAGCAGCTTGGATAGCACCGGGGAGCTGTTTTTT. It yields the protein CASSLDSTGELFF.

The sample holds a few counts of this clone. The V and J genes are TRBV18 and TRBJ2-2; D uncertain. CDR1 KGHSH and CDR2 LQKENI come from the germline V gene. The CDR3 consists of 14 residues. V dropped 6 bases and J dropped 1 base, with 9 bases sitting between them. The chain's CDR3 is CASSLNKNTGELFF. The CDR3 DNA reads as TGTGCCAGCTCGCTGAACAAGAACACCGGGGAGCTGTTTTTT.